What follows are 3 T cell receptor beta chains derived from one specimen sequenced in a study of CD8 T cells in ankylosing spondylitis. Study-wide results and caveats: It appeared that ankylosing spondylitis blood was characterized by a TCR beta motif of seven or eight highly homologous variants.

TCRdb recomputed calls from the 5' RACE reads with MiXCR, one row per CDR3 protein. This table holds 250,000 to 350,000 distinct CDR3 sequences, roughly 8% found once. Their cognate antigens are unknown. The sample was blood, either unsorted or a sorted T cell fraction (not recorded which). The receptors were sampled from a male donor with ankylosing spondylitis.

The V and J genes are TRBV19 and TRBJ2-1; D not certain. Looked up from germline, CDR1 is LNHDA and CDR2 is SQIVND (reference sequence). The V and J ends lost 6 bases and 5 bases respectively, with 26 bases between them. This CDR3 comprises 18 residues. CDR3 sequence reads: CASSRHQRLFIQNNEQFF. In DNA, the CDR3 is TGTGCCAGTAGCCGACACCAGAGGTTGTTCATCCAGAACAATGAGCAGTTCTTC.

This clonotype was counted many times. The chain carries TRBV5-4 and TRBJ2-1, with D possibly matching TRBD1 (6 bases). The CDR3 length is 13 residues. CDR1 and CDR2 (germline): SGHNT, YYREEE (reference sequence). The ends were cut back, 3 bases at V and 5 bases at J, with 9 bases in the middle. Written as DNA, the CDR3 is TGTGCCAGCAGCTGGGGGCCTGACAATGAGCAGTTCTTC. It yields the protein CASSWGPDNEQFF. The full variable domain, with the rest looked up from reference TRBV5-4 and TRBJ2-1, is ETGVTQSPTHLIKTRGQQVTLRCSSQSGHNTVSWYQQALGQGPQFIFQYYREEENGRGNFPPRFSGLQFPNYSSELNVNALELDDSALYLCASSWGPDNEQFFGPGTRLTVL.

The chain has TRBV9 and TRBJ2-3, with 7 bases fitting TRBD2. The J segment lost 0 bases and the V segment lost 0 bases, leaving 4 bases of the junction unmatched. Germline V gives CDR1 SGDLS, CDR2 YYNGEE. The CDR3 is made up of 16 amino acids. The CDR3 DNA follows: TGTGCCAGCAGCGTAGGACCTAGCGGTAGCACAGATACGCAGTATTTT. It translates to CASSVGPSGSTDTQYF.